The 19 T cell receptor beta chains reported below all come from one sample, sequenced in a study of blood T cells in healthy people across ages. PCR was performed a second time for roughly 6 to 12 cycles using a sample-barcoded 5' primer and a J-beta primer mix. In TCRdb, the 5' RACE reads were re-called with MiXCR into one record per CDR3 protein. The sample lists 700,000 to 950,000 distinct CDR3 sequences, nearly 60% occurring once. The sample taken for sequencing was blood. The source of these receptors is a man aged 25-45 years in good health.

This clonotype was counted once. The CDR3 DNA follows: TGTGCCAGCAGCGGAGTAGGGGGGGGAAATGAGCAGTTCTTC. Its translation: CASSGVGGGNEQFF. V usage is TRBV2 and J usage is TRBJ2-1; perhaps TRBD2 as D (7 bases). The germline CDR1 and CDR2 sequences are SNHLY and FYNNEI. This CDR3 comprises 14 residues. With 6 bases removed from V and 7 bases from J, the gap between germline ends came to 16 bases.

This chain connects TRBV20-1 to TRBJ2-3; D is unresolved. The CDR3 sequence is 16 residues long. Germline V gene lookup returns CDR1 DFQATT and CDR2 SNEGSKA (reference sequence). The V and J ends lost 1 base and 4 bases respectively, with 18 bases between them. CDR3 in amino acids: CSARGGRASSPDTQYF. CDR3 bases: TGCAGTGCTAGAGGGGGTAGGGCCTCCTCCCCAGATACGCAGTATTTT.

The chain recombines TRBV5-1 with TRBJ2-3, with 9 bases aligning to TRBD2. The V gene end was trimmed by 4 bases and the J gene end by 5 bases; junction bases not matched to a gene: 5. This CDR3 has 14 amino acids. The germline CDR1 and CDR2 sequences are SGHRS and YFSETQ. The CDR3 DNA reads TGCGCCAGCAGCGCGCTAGCGGGATTAGATACGCAGTATTTT. Translation: CASSALAGLDTQYF.

This chain connects TRBV16 to TRBJ1-4; 7 nucleotides line up with TRBD1. This CDR3 comprises 18 residues. Germline V gene sequence: CDR1 KGHSY, CDR2 FQNENV. V was clipped by 0 bases and J by 0 bases; unmatched bases: 7. This CDR3 reads CASSQSLQGTATNEKLFF. The CDR3, as DNA: TGTGCCAGCAGCCAATCGCTTCAGGGGACAGCAACTAATGAAAAACTGTTTTTT.

The chain joins TRBV20-1 to TRBJ2-1; 7 bases match TRBD1. The DNA end favors TRBJ2-7, so the J call may be wrong. Per the germline V gene, CDR1 is DFQATT and CDR2 is SNEGSKA (reference sequence). The CDR3 covers 14 residues. Here the CDR3 reads CSARDGTGVGEQYF. CDR3 DNA: TGCAGTGCTAGAGATGGTACAGGGGTGGGCGAGCAGTACTTC.

This sequence joins TRBV7-6 and TRBJ2-3, with TRBD2 matching over 12 bases. Germline loops: CDR1 SGHVS, CDR2 FNYEAQ. Trimming removed 2 bases from V and 6 bases from J; junction bases left unmatched: 15. CDR3 size: 19 residues. In nucleotides, the CDR3 is TGTGCCAGCAGCTTACTAACCTTTGGAGGACTAGCGGGGAGGGATACGCAGTATTTT. Its translation: CASSLLTFGGLAGRDTQYF.

The rearrangement joins TRBV7-9 to TRBJ1-2, with 9 bases that match TRBD1. CDR1 and CDR2 from the germline V gene are SEHNR and FQNEAQ (reference sequence). V lost 3 bases and J lost 5; bases outside the gene matches: 7. The length of the CDR3 is 15 residues. CDR3 loop: CASSFRGQGTYGYTF. For the CDR3, the DNA is TGTGCCAGCAGCTTCCGGGGACAGGGAACGTATGGCTACACCTTC.

The V call is TRBV6-1, the J call TRBJ2-1; 8 positions agree with TRBD1. After removal of 0 bases from V and 2 bases from J, the junction contained 6 bases not matched to a gene. This CDR3 spans 17 amino acids. The V gene's germline CDR1 is MNHNS and CDR2 SASEGT. The CDR3 loop is CASSEALQGGAYNEQFF. The CDR3 DNA reads as TGTGCCAGCAGTGAAGCCTTACAGGGGGGAGCCTACAATGAGCAGTTCTTC.

V gene TRBV10-2 combines with J gene TRBJ2-1; D is unresolved. V lost 3 bases and J lost 3, with 15 bases in between. The CDR3 is 16 amino acids. CDR1 is WSHSY and CDR2 is SAAADI in the germline V gene. CDR3 sequence (DNA): TGCGCCAGCAGTGATCCGGCGGATTGGCTCTACAATGAGCAGTTCTTC. Translated, it gives CASSDPADWLYNEQFF.

This clonotype appeared many times. The chain links TRBV25-1 to TRBJ1-6; TRBD1 matches at 7 bases. The J segment lost 4 bases and the V segment lost 5 bases, leaving 2 bases of the junction unmatched. The CDR3 is 14 residues long. From germline, CDR1 is MGHDK and CDR2 SYGVNS. The CDR3 loop is CASSRQGYNSPLHF. The CDR3 DNA follows: TGTGCCAGCAGTCGACAGGGTTATAATTCACCCCTCCACTTT.

V usage is TRBV13 and J usage is TRBJ1-2; TRBD1 is a possible D gene (5 bases). The CDR3 loop spans 16 amino acids. Trimming left V 5 bases short and J 4 bases short, with 20 bases between. Germline CDR1 is PRHDT and CDR2 is FYEKMQ (reference sequence). This CDR3 reads CASSPDTTGWGYGYTF. CDR3 bases: TGTGCCAGCAGCCCGGACACGACCGGATGGGGCTATGGCTACACCTTC. The full variable domain, in which reference TRBV13 and TRBJ1-2 provide the parts outside the CDR3, is AAGVIQSPRHLIKEKRETATLKCYPIPRHDTVYWYQQGPGQDPQFLISFYEKMQSDKGSIPDRFSAQQFSDYHSELNMSSLELGDSALYFCASSPDTTGWGYGYTFGSGTRLTVV.

The chain carries TRBV5-1 and TRBJ2-5, with 7 bases lining up with TRBD2. J lost 2 bases, V lost 4 bases, and 8 bases had no gene match. The CDR3 is 15 residues long. CDR1 and CDR2 from the germline V gene are SGHRS and YFSETQ. CDR3 DNA sequence: TGCGCCAGCAGCCCGGGGACTAACCATCAAGAGACCCAGTACTTC. Translation gives CASSPGTNHQETQYF.

This sequence joins TRBV9 and TRBJ2-7, with TRBD2 matching over 7 bases. The end of the DNA is better explained by TRBJ2-5, so the J call may be wrong. The length of the CDR3 is 14 residues. Germline CDR1 SGDLS, CDR2 YYNGEE. The CDR3 DNA is TGTGCCAGCAGCGGAGGGACTACCGAAGAGACCCAGTACTTC. Translation: CASSGGTTEETQYF.

CDR3 nucleotide sequence: TGCAGTGCTGTCCGGGCCCAGGACTACGAGCAGTACTTC. Amino acid sequence: CSAVRAQDYEQYF. This chain links TRBV20-1 with TRBJ2-4; D remains ambiguous. The J call could be wrong; TRBJ2-7 is a better fit for the DNA end. The CDR3 sequence is 13 residues long. Germline CDR1 reads DFQATT; CDR2 reads SNEGSKA (reference sequence).

The V gene is TRBV13, the J gene TRBJ2-7; D is undetermined. CDR1 and CDR2 (germline): PRHDT, FYEKMQ (reference sequence). V lost 2 bases, J lost 2 bases, and 25 bases lay in between. CDR3 length: 19 residues. CDR3 sequence (DNA): TGTGCCAGCAGCTTAATCGGGCCTCAGACTCAAAGGCCAACCTACGAGCAGTACTTC. It specifies CASSLIGPQTQRPTYEQYF.

The gene calls are TRBV2 and TRBJ2-1; 13 bases align to TRBD2. Germline V gives CDR1 SNHLY, CDR2 FYNNEI. The CDR3 extends over 16 amino acids. Trimming removed 6 bases from V and 12 bases from J; junction bases left unmatched: 14. The CDR3 region is CASRSRLAGGVWGQFF. CDR3 DNA: TGTGCCAGCAGAAGCCGACTAGCGGGAGGTGTATGGGGGCAGTTCTTC.

This clonotype was seen more than once but under ten times. The genes are TRBV5-1 and TRBJ2-1; D perhaps matches TRBD2 (6 bases). Trimming took 1 base from V and 8 from J, leaving 19 bases between them. The CDR3 covers 16 residues. Germline CDR1 is SGHRS and CDR2 is YFSETQ. CDR3 sequence reads: CASSLIGRGSLDEQFF. In DNA, the CDR3 is TGCGCCAGCAGCTTGATAGGGCGGGGAAGTCTGGATGAGCAGTTCTTC.

The V and J genes are TRBV7-9 and TRBJ1-1, with D maybe TRBD1 (5 bases). V lost 6 bases to trimming and J lost 4 bases, with 15 bases between them. The CDR3 extends over 14 amino acids. The germline gives CDR1 SEHNR, CDR2 FQNEAQ (reference sequence). The CDR3 region is CASRGDGIGTEAFF. CDR3 bases: TGTGCCAGCAGGGGGGACGGGATTGGCACTGAAGCTTTCTTT.

The V and J genes are TRBV29-1 and TRBJ2-3; D is unresolved. There are 12 residues in the CDR3. Germline CDR1 SQVTM, CDR2 ANQGSEA. The V and J ends lost 3 bases and 5 bases respectively, with 9 bases between them. As DNA, the CDR3 is TGCAGCGTTGACAGGAATCAAGATACGCAGTATTTT. It encodes CSVDRNQDTQYF.